The next 32 T cell receptor beta chains were all read from a single sample in a study of OX40 agonist ivuxolimab in advanced cancers. Profiled with immunoSEQ multiplex PCR; TCRdb holds only in-frame clones, not every one. The sample consists of fewer than 65,000 clones, roughly 87% of them appearing once. Source: CD4+ or CD8+ T cells sorted from blood, taken in a trial of the OX40 agonist ivuxolimab. The receptors originated from an adult with an advanced solid tumor such as melanoma, head and neck, liver or kidney cancer.

The V call is TRBV30, the J call TRBJ2-1; 8 bases align to TRBD2. The germline gives CDR1 GTSNPN, CDR2 SVGIG (reference sequence). Trimming took 2 bases from V and 10 from J; bases not matched to a gene: 10. This CDR3 region has 14 residues. The CDR3 region has the DNA TGTGCCTGGAGTTTGGGACTAGGAACAGGAGAGCAGTTCTTC. This gives the protein CAWSLGLGTGEQFF.

The CDR3 DNA is TGTGCCAGCAGCTTTGACGGAAACACTGAAGCTTTCTTT. Its translation is CASSFDGNTEAFF. The chain joins TRBV11-3 to TRBJ1-1; D uncertain. The CDR3 is 13 amino acids. V lost 3 bases and J 2 bases, leaving 7 bases between the germline ends. Germline-derived CDR1 and CDR2 are SGHNT and YENEEA.

The V call is TRBV6-5, the J call TRBJ2-7; TRBD2 matches at 10 bases. Germline-derived CDR1 and CDR2 are MNHEY and SVGAGI. The CDR3 length is 12 residues. The V gene end was trimmed by 5 bases and the J gene end by 7 bases; junction bases not matched to a gene: 2. As DNA, the CDR3 is TGTGCCAGCAGTGCTAGCGGGGGTGAGCAGTACTTC. Residues: CASSASGGEQYF.

This rearrangement joins TRBV9 to TRBJ1-1; D remains unclear. Germline-derived CDR1 and CDR2 are SGDLS and YYNGEE. Trimming stripped 3 bases from V and 1 base from J, with 13 bases between. The CDR3 totals 15 residues. The CDR3 here is CASSASLSWNTEAFF. As DNA, the CDR3 is TGTGCCAGCAGCGCCTCCTTGAGTTGGAACACTGAAGCTTTCTTT.

CDR3 sequence: CASSERTSGALTGYF. The CDR3 DNA reads TGTGCCAGCAGTGAACGAACTAGCGGGGCCCTAACGGGGTACTTC. This chain uses TRBV2 with TRBJ2-4; 10 bases line up with TRBD2. This CDR3 is built from 15 residues. The ends lost 2 bases at V and 15 bases at J; junction bases unmatched: 13. The V gene's germline CDR1 is SNHLY and CDR2 FYNNEI.

The gene calls are TRBV18 and TRBJ1-6; 10 nucleotides match TRBD1. The ends lost 2 bases at V and 10 bases at J; junction bases unmatched: 8. The CDR3 length is 16 residues. The germline V gene encodes CDR1 KGHSH and CDR2 LQKENI. CDR3 sequence: CASSPKLRDRGSPLHF. In nucleotides, the CDR3 is TGTGCCAGCTCACCAAAGCTTAGGGACAGGGGATCACCCCTCCACTTT.

The chain recombines TRBV10-3 with TRBJ1-5; no firm D call. The CDR3 contains 15 residues. The V end lost 0 bases, the J end lost 4 bases, and 10 bases lay between the germline ends. CDR1 ENHRY and CDR2 SYGVKD come from the germline V gene. The CDR3 sequence is CAISESVRHNQPQHF. The CDR3 DNA sequence: TGTGCCATCAGTGAGTCCGTCAGGCATAATCAGCCCCAGCATTTT.

This chain links TRBV6-1 with TRBJ2-7; 7 bases fit TRBD1. V lost 1 base and J lost 2; bases outside the gene matches: 5. The germline CDR1 and CDR2 sequences are MNHNS and SASEGT. This CDR3 contains 15 residues. CDR3 bases: TGTGCCAGCAGTGAAGAAGGGGGCGGCCCCTACGAGCAGTACTTC. Amino acid sequence: CASSEEGGGPYEQYF.

V usage is TRBV19 and J usage is TRBJ1-5, with TRBD1 matching over 7 bases. The CDR3 has 14 residues. Germline V CDR1 and CDR2: LNHDA, SQIVND (reference sequence). V shed 10 bases and J 2 bases; nucleotides not matched to a gene: 8. Here the CDR3 reads CATSTGTGNQPQHF. The CDR3 bases are TGTGCCACTTCGACCGGGACAGGCAATCAGCCCCAGCATTTT.

The chain uses TRBV11-2 and TRBJ2-3; 8 bases line up with TRBD2. With 3 bases clipped from V and 6 bases from J, the junction kept 20 bases outside the gene matches. Germline V gene sequence: CDR1 SGHAT, CDR2 FQNNGV. The length of the CDR3 is 19 residues. Here the CDR3 DNA reads TGTGCCAGCAGCTTGTTTGGGGGACTAGGTCGCGGGGCTTCTGATACGCAGTATTTT. It yields the protein CASSLFGGLGRGASDTQYF.

V gene TRBV6-5 combines with J gene TRBJ1-5, with D hard to call. Germline CDR1 MNHEY, CDR2 SVGAGI. Trimming took off 5 bases at V and 4 bases at J, with 15 bases between the two ends. The CDR3 loop spans 15 amino acids. CDR3 residues: CASSPGPNPNQPQHF. The CDR3 DNA reads TGTGCCAGCAGTCCCGGACCCAACCCGAATCAGCCCCAGCATTTT.

This sequence joins TRBV7-2 and TRBJ2-3, with TRBD2 matching 7 bases. CDR1 and CDR2 from the germline V gene are SGHTA and FQGNSA. V was clipped by 5 bases and J by 2 bases; unmatched bases: 10. The CDR3 is 16 amino acids. CDR3 residues: CASSPGGDSHTDTQYF. The CDR3 bases are TGTGCCAGCAGCCCTGGGGGGGACTCCCACACAGATACGCAGTATTTT.

The gene calls are TRBV10-3 and TRBJ2-5; TRBD2 aligns across 10 bases. Germline trimming cut 6 bases from V and 4 bases from J; bases unmatched to any gene: 2. CDR3 length: 13 residues. Germline assignment: CDR1 ENHRY and CDR2 SYGVKD. This CDR3 is CAIRSGGGETQYF. Written as DNA, the CDR3 is TGTGCCATCAGGAGCGGGGGGGGAGAGACCCAGTACTTC.

V and J are TRBV6-4 and TRBJ2-1; possibly TRBD1 for D (7 bases). CDR3 length: 16 amino acids. Germline V gene sequence: CDR1 MRHNA, CDR2 SNTAGT. Trimming shortened V by 11 bases and J by 7 bases, and 27 bases separated the two germline ends. CDR3 sequence reads: CAAPKAPGPGGNEQFF. The CDR3 DNA is TGTGCCGCCCCAAAAGCTCCGGGCCCAGGGGGGAATGAGCAGTTCTTC.

The chain joins TRBV6-6 to TRBJ1-2, with TRBD1 as a possible D gene (6 bases). This CDR3 has 14 amino acids. Germline V gene lookup returns CDR1 MNHNY and CDR2 SVGAGI (reference sequence). V gave up 2 bases and J gave up 1 base, with 8 bases separating them. This CDR3 reads CASSYLDSNYGYTF. The DNA of the CDR3 is TGTGCCAGCAGTTACCTGGACAGTAACTATGGCTACACCTTC.

This clone was detected once. This sequence joins TRBV5-8 and TRBJ2-6; D unresolved. Germline V gene sequence: CDR1 SGHTS, CDR2 YDEGEE. The CDR3 loop spans 15 amino acids. Trimming left V 0 bases short and J 1 base short, with 5 bases between. The CDR3 is CASSLDLSGANVLTF. The CDR3 DNA reads TGTGCCAGCAGCTTGGATCTTTCTGGGGCCAACGTCCTGACTTTC.

The genes are TRBV13 and TRBJ2-1; either TRBD1 or TRBD2 may supply D (5 bases each). V lost 5 bases to trimming and J lost 2 bases, with 10 bases between them. CDR1 and CDR2 from the germline V gene are PRHDT and FYEKMQ (reference sequence). The CDR3 consists of 14 residues. CDR3 sequence (DNA): TGTGCCAGCAGCCTAAAGGGACCCTACAATGAGCAGTTCTTC. Translation gives CASSLKGPYNEQFF.

The genes are TRBV7-9 and TRBJ1-1; weak D call: TRBD1 (5 bases). Trimming left V 4 bases short and J 2 bases short, with 8 bases between. The CDR3 loop spans 13 amino acids. CDR1 is SEHNR and CDR2 is FQNEAQ in the germline V gene (reference sequence). The CDR3 DNA is TGTGCCAGCAGCTCCGGGGCCAACACTGAAGCTTTCTTT. Translating it yields CASSSGANTEAFF.

This chain joins TRBV7-8 and TRBJ2-2; D is possibly TRBD1 (7 bases). Germline CDR1 and CDR2: SGHVS and FQNEAQ. The CDR3 extends over 15 amino acids. Trimming took off 6 bases at V and 0 bases at J, with 11 bases between the two ends. CDR3 sequence reads: CASREGQTNTGELFF. In DNA, the CDR3 is TGTGCCAGCAGGGAGGGACAGACGAACACCGGGGAGCTGTTTTTT.

The V and J genes are TRBV5-1 and TRBJ2-7, with a weak D call TRBD1 (5 bases). This CDR3 has 15 residues. Germline CDR1 reads SGHRS; CDR2 reads YFSETQ. V gave up 0 bases and J gave up 6 bases, with 16 bases separating them. The CDR3 here is CASSLDSTGSSEQYF. CDR3 bases: TGCGCCAGCAGCTTGGATTCCACAGGTTCGTCCGAGCAGTACTTC.

The chain recombines TRBV30 with TRBJ1-1, with TRBD1 matching over 8 bases. Germline CDR1 GTSNPN, CDR2 SVGIG (reference sequence). The CDR3 covers 14 residues. Losses at the gene ends were 5 bases for V and 5 bases for J; bases not matched to a gene: 10. Here the CDR3 DNA reads TGTGCCTGGGAAAGCAGGGGGCGACGAACTGAAGCTTTCTTT. Translating it yields CAWESRGRRTEAFF.

The chain is built from TRBV27 and TRBJ1-1; 9 bases line up with TRBD1. Trimming took 4 bases from V and 3 from J; bases not matched to a gene: 12. CDR3 size: 17 residues. The germline V gene encodes CDR1 MNHEY and CDR2 SMNVEV (reference sequence). The CDR3 DNA follows: TGTGCCAGCAGTTCCGGGACAGGGTGGTATATGGACACTGAAGCTTTCTTT. This codes for CASSSGTGWYMDTEAFF.

The CDR3 nucleotides are TGTGCCAGCAGCTTAGATCCGGGACAGGGGGCTTCGAATGAGCAGTTCTTC. Its protein is CASSLDPGQGASNEQFF. The chain links TRBV11-2 to TRBJ2-1, with TRBD1 matching 12 bases. Trimming took 0 bases from V and 7 from J; bases not matched to a gene: 7. Germline lookup yields CDR1 SGHAT and CDR2 FQNNGV. The CDR3 runs to 17 residues.

This sequence joins TRBV18 and TRBJ1-1; 7 bases fit TRBD1. In germline, CDR1 is KGHSH, CDR2 LQKENI. The CDR3 totals 15 residues. V shed 1 base, J shed 5 bases, and the junction held 7 bases outside the gene matches. The CDR3 is CASSPQGAGRTEAFF. As DNA, the CDR3 is TGTGCCAGCTCACCACAGGGGGCCGGGCGGACTGAAGCTTTCTTT. The full variable domain, rest sourced from reference TRBV18 and TRBJ1-1, is NAGVMQNPRHLVRRRGQEARLRCSPMKGHSHVYWYRQLPEEGLKFMVYLQKENIIDESGMPKERFSAEFPKEGPSILRIQQVVRGDSAAYFCASSPQGAGRTEAFFGQGTRLTVV.

The J gene is TRBJ1-3, the V gene TRBV13, with D possibly TRBD1 on 6 matching bases. The V and J ends lost 6 bases and 3 bases respectively, with 15 bases between them. CDR3 length: 15 amino acids. Germline CDR1 is PRHDT and CDR2 is FYEKMQ (reference sequence). CDR3: CASREEGGLGNTIYF. Here the CDR3 DNA reads TGTGCCAGCAGGGAGGAGGGGGGGCTTGGAAACACCATATATTTT.

The chain has TRBV25-1 and TRBJ1-4; D may be TRBD1 (5 bases). V lost 4 bases, J lost 4 bases, and 13 bases lay in between. The length of the CDR3 is 15 residues. The V gene's germline CDR1 is MGHDK and CDR2 SYGVNS. This CDR3 reads CASSARQSLNEKLFF. CDR3 coding DNA: TGTGCCAGCAGTGCCCGACAGAGCCTTAATGAAAAACTGTTTTTT.

In this sample, this clone turned up a few times. V gene TRBV6-6 combines with J gene TRBJ1-6; perhaps TRBD1 as D (6 bases). Germline V gene sequence: CDR1 MNHNY, CDR2 SVGAGI (reference sequence). V was clipped by 7 bases and J by 3 bases, with 13 bases between them. This CDR3 is 15 amino acids long. The CDR3 protein is CASTRGDNYNSPLHF. The CDR3 DNA sequence: TGTGCCAGCACCCGAGGGGACAACTATAATTCACCCCTCCACTTT.

V gene TRBV9 combines with J gene TRBJ1-1; a weak D match, TRBD1 (5 bases). The CDR3 sequence is 13 residues long. Germline V CDR1 and CDR2: SGDLS, YYNGEE. The ends were cut back, 0 bases at V and 5 bases at J, with 8 bases in the middle. The CDR3 nucleotides are TGTGCCAGCAGCGTAGGCGGGGCGACTGAAGCTTTCTTT. This gives the protein CASSVGGATEAFF. The full variable domain, its missing parts supplied by reference TRBV9 and TRBJ1-1, is DSGVTQTPKHLITATGQRVTLRCSPRSGDLSVYWYQQSLDQGLQFLIQYYNGEERAKGNILERFSAQQFPDLHSELNLSSLELGDSALYFCASSVGGATEAFFGQGTRLTVV.

The chain joins TRBV7-9 to TRBJ2-5; maybe TRBD2 (6 bases). The V gene lost 3 bases and the J gene lost 5 bases, with 7 bases spanning the gap. The CDR3 covers 12 residues. Germline lookup yields CDR1 SEHNR and CDR2 FQNEAQ (reference sequence). CDR3 loop: CASSFSGETQYF. DNA of the CDR3: TGTGCCAGCAGCTTTAGCGGCGAGACCCAGTACTTC.

The chain carries TRBV18 and TRBJ1-5; the match to TRBD1 covers 8 bases. From germline, CDR1 is KGHSH and CDR2 LQKENI. Unmatched junction bases numbered 10, after V lost 3 bases and J lost 9 bases. The CDR3 runs 15 residues. DNA of the CDR3: TGTGCCAGCTCACCGTCGGACAGGGAAATGTGGCCCCAGCATTTT. It is translated as CASSPSDREMWPQHF. The full variable domain, rest sourced from reference TRBV18 and TRBJ1-5, is NAGVMQNPRHLVRRRGQEARLRCSPMKGHSHVYWYRQLPEEGLKFMVYLQKENIIDESGMPKERFSAEFPKEGPSILRIQQVVRGDSAAYFCASSPSDREMWPQHFGDGTRLSIL.

This chain joins TRBV6-6 and TRBJ2-7; the match to TRBD1 covers 9 bases. The V gene's germline CDR1 is MNHNY and CDR2 SVGAGI (reference sequence). V lost 4 bases to trimming and J lost 6 bases; unmatched junction nucleotides: 7. The CDR3 is 14 amino acids. The CDR3 DNA follows: TGTGCCAGCAGTTTCGGACAGGGGAGCGGCGAGCAGTACTTC. Translation: CASSFGQGSGEQYF.

The gene calls are TRBV27 and TRBJ2-1, with TRBD2 identical over 14 bases. J lost 8 bases, V lost 6 bases, and 12 bases had no gene match. CDR1 is MNHEY and CDR2 is SMNVEV in the germline V gene (reference sequence). The CDR3 length is 17 residues. CDR3 loop: CASRTSGGGKDHHEQFF. CDR3 nucleotides: TGTGCCAGCAGGACTAGCGGGGGGGGTAAGGACCATCATGAGCAGTTCTTC.